Listed below are T cell receptor beta chains from one sample, sequenced in a study of T cell repertoires in cytomegalovirus infection. TCRdb reprocessed the reads via MiXCR and lists one record per CDR3 protein. Here the sample spans about 180,000 distinct CDR3 sequences, 14% being singletons. What was sequenced was PBMCs. The receptors were sampled from a human donor in good health (CMV status not recorded). Some clones in this sample may be carry-over from other donors' samples. The CDR3 runs from the conserved cysteine through the conserved F or W. A D gene is named only where the DNA matches it firmly. Only some rows state a clone size, as once, few, many or a class for expanded clones.

CSVAQGPNTGELFF TGCAGCGTTGCCCAGGGTCCGAACACCGGGGAGCTGTTTTTT TRBV29-1 few TRBJ2-2 -
CAISESTIRNQPQHF TGTGCCATCAGTGAGTCTACAATTCGCAATCAGCCCCAGCATTTT TRBV10-3 few TRBJ1-5 -
CASSLVGLGELFF TGTGCCAGCAGCTTAGTTGGACTCGGGGAGCTGTTTTTT TRBV7-2 many TRBJ2-2 -
CASSLRHSGNTIYF TGTGCCAGCAGCCTGAGGCACTCTGGAAACACCATATATTTT TRBV28 - TRBJ1-3 -
CASSLESGTGTLEQYF TGTGCCAGCAGCTTAGAGTCGGGGACAGGGACTCTCGAGCAGTACTTC TRBV7-2 many TRBJ2-7 TRBD1
CASRQVNMGFTDTQYF TGCGCCAGCAGACAAGTTAACATGGGATTCACAGATACGCAGTATTTT TRBV4-1 - TRBJ2-3 -
CASSLNSWYQETQYF TGTGCCAGCAGTTTGAACAGCTGGTACCAAGAGACCCAGTACTTC TRBV28 many TRBJ2-5 -
CASSPTSIAKNIQYF TGTGCCAGCAGTCCGACATCGATAGCCAAAAACATTCAGTACTTC TRBV28 many TRBJ2-4 -
CAISLASGEGPRDSYNEQFF TGTGCCATCAGCTTAGCTAGCGGGGAGGGCCCTCGGGACTCCTACAATGAGCAGTTCTTC TRBV10-3 - TRBJ2-1 TRBD2
CASSLIGRGETEAFF TGTGCCAGCAGCTTAATTGGACGGGGCGAAACTGAAGCTTTCTTT TRBV11-2 many TRBJ1-1 -
CASSGRETRSPLHF TGTGCCAGCAGTGGCCGGGAGACTCGTTCACCCCTCCACTTT TRBV2 few TRBJ1-6 -
CASSQVTGKAFF TGTGCCAGCAGCCAAGTAACAGGGAAAGCTTTCTTT TRBV14 many TRBJ1-1 -